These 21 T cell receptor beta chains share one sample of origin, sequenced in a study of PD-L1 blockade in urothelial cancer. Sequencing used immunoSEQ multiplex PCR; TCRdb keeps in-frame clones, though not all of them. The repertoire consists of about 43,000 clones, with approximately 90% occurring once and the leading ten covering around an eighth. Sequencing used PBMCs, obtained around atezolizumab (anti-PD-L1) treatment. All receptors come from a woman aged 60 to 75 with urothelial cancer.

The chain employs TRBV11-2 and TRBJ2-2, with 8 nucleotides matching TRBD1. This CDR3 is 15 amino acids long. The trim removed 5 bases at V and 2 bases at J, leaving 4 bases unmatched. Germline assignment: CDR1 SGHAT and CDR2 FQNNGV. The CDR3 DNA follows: TGTGCCAGCAGCAAGCAGGGGGCTAACACCGGGGAGCTGTTTTTT. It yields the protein CASSKQGANTGELFF.

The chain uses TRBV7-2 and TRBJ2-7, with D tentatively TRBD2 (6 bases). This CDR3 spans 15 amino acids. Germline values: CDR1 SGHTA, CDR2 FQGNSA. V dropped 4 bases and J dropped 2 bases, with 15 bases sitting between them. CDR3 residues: CASSWEAGNTYEQYF. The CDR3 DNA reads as TGTGCCAGCAGCTGGGAGGCGGGTAATACCTACGAGCAGTACTTC. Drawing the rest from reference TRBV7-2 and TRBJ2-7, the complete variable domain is GAGVSQSPSNKVTEKGKDVELRCDPISGHTALYWYRQSLGQGLEFLIYFQGNSAPDKSGLPSDRFSAERTGGSVSTLTIQRTQQEDSAVYLCASSWEAGNTYEQYFGPGTRLTVT.

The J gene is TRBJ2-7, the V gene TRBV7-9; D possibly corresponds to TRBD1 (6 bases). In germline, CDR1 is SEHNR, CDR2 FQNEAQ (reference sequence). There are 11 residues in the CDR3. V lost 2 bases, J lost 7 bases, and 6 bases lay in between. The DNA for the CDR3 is TGTGCCAGCAGCTTACAGGGGGAGCAGTACTTC. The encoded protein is CASSLQGEQYF.

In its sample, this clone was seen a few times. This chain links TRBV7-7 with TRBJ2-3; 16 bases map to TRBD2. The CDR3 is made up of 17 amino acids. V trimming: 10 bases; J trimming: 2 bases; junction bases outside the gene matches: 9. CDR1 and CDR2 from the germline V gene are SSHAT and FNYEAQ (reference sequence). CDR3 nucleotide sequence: TGTGCCAACGTGAGGGGACTAGCGGGAGGGCCCACAGATACGCAGTATTTT. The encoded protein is CANVRGLAGGPTDTQYF.

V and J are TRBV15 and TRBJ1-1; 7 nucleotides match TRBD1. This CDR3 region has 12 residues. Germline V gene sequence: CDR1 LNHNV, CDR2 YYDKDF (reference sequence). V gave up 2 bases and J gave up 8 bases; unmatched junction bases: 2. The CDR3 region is CATSRSGGEAFF. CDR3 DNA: TGTGCCACCAGCAGATCAGGGGGGGAAGCTTTCTTT.

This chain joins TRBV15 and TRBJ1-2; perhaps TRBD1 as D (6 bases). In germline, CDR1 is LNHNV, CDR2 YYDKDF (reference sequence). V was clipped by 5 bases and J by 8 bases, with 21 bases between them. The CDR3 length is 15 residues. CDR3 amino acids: CATSSRPPGEGGYTF. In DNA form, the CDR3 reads TGTGCCACCAGCTCACGCCCCCCAGGGGAAGGAGGCTACACCTTC.

For the CDR3, the DNA is TGTGCCAGCAGTCTAGCGGCGCGGTCCTACGAGCAGTACTTC. This sequence encodes CASSLAARSYEQYF. The chain has TRBV6-5 and TRBJ2-7; 7 bases line up with TRBD2. Losses at the gene ends were 5 bases for V and 1 base for J; bases not matched to a gene: 5. In germline, CDR1 is MNHEY, CDR2 SVGAGI. The CDR3 has 14 residues.

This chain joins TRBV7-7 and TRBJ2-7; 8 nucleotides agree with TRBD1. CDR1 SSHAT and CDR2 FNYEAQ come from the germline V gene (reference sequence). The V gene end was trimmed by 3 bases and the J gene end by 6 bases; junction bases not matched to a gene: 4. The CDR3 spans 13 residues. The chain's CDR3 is CASSFQQGGEQYF. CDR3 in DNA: TGTGCCAGCAGCTTTCAACAGGGGGGCGAGCAGTACTTC.

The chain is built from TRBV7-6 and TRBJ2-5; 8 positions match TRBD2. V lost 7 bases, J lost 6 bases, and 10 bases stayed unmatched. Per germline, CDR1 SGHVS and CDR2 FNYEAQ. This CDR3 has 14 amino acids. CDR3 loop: CASTLSGSWKTQYF. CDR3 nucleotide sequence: TGTGCCAGCACTCTGAGCGGGAGCTGGAAGACCCAGTACTTC.

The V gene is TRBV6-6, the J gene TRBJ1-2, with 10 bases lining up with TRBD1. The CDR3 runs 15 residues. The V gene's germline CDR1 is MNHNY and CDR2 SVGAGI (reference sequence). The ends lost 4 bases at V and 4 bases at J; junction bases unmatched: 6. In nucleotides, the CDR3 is TGTGCCAGCAGTTGGGACAGGGGCAGGAGCTATGGCTACACCTTC. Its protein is CASSWDRGRSYGYTF.

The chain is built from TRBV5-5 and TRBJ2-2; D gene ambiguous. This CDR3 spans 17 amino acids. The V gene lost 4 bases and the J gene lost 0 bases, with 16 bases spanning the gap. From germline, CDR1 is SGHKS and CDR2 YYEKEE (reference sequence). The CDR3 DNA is TGTGCCAGCAGCCCACTCGGCGGATCCGCGAACACCGGGGAGCTGTTTTTT. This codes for CASSPLGGSANTGELFF.

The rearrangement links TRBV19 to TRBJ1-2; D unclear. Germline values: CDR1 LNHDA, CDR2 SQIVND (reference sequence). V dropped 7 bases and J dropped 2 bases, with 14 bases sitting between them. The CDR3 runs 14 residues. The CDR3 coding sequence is TGTGCCAGTATGGCCTTAGACACCAACTATGGCTACACCTTC. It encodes CASMALDTNYGYTF.

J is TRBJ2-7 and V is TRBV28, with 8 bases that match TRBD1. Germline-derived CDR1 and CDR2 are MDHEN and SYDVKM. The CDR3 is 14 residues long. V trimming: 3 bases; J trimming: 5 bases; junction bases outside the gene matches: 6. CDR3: CASSLQGAYHEQYF. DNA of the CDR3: TGTGCCAGCAGTTTGCAGGGGGCCTACCACGAGCAGTACTTC.

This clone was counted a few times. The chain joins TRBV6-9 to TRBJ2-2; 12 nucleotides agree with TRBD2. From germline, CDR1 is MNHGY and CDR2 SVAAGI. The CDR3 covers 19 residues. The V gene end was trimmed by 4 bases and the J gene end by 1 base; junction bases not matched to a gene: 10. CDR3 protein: CASSCRLAGGAMNTGELFF. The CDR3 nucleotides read TGTGCCAGCAGTTGTCGTCTAGCGGGGGGGGCTATGAACACCGGGGAGCTGTTTTTT.

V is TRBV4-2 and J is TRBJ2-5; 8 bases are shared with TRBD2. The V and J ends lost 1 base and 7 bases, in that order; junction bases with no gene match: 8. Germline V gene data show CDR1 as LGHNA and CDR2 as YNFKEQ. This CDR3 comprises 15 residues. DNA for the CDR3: TGTGCCAGCAGCCAAGTGGGAAGACGGGAGGGGACCCAGTACTTC. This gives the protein CASSQVGRREGTQYF.

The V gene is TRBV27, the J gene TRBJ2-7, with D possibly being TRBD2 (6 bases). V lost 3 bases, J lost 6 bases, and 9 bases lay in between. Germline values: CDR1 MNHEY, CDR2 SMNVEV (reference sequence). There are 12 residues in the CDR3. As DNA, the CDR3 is TGTGCCAGCAGTTTCGGGGGACCCGAGCAGTACTTC. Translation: CASSFGGPEQYF.

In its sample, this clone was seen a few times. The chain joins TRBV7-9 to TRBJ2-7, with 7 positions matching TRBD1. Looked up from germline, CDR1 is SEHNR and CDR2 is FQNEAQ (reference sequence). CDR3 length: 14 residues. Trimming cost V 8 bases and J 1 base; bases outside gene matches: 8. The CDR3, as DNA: TGTGCCAGCGAGGGGACAGTCGGTTCCTACGAGCAGTACTTC. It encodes CASEGTVGSYEQYF.

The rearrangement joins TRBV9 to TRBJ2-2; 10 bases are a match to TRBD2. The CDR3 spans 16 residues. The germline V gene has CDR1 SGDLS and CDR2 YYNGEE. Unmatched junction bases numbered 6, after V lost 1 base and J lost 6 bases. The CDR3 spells CASSVSLAGVAGELFF. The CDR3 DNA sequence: TGTGCCAGCAGCGTAAGCCTAGCGGGAGTGGCCGGGGAGCTGTTTTTT.

For the CDR3, the DNA is TGTGCCAGCTCACCCAGACAGGGGGCGAGCAATCAGCCCCAGCATTTT. This encodes CASSPRQGASNQPQHF. The chain has TRBV18 and TRBJ1-5, with 10 bases aligning to TRBD1. The V segment lost 3 bases and the J segment 1 base; nucleotides outside the gene matches: 3. The CDR3 extends over 16 amino acids. The germline V gene has CDR1 KGHSH and CDR2 LQKENI. Variable domain in full (rest from reference TRBV18 and TRBJ1-5): NAGVMQNPRHLVRRRGQEARLRCSPMKGHSHVYWYRQLPEEGLKFMVYLQKENIIDESGMPKERFSAEFPKEGPSILRIQQVVRGDSAAYFCASSPRQGASNQPQHFGDGTRLSIL.

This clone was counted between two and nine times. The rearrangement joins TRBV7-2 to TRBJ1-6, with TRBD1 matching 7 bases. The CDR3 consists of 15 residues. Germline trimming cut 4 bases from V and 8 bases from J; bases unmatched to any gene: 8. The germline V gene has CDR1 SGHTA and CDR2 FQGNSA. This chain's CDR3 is CASSSRDSGYSPLHF. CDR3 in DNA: TGTGCCAGCAGCTCCCGGGACAGCGGCTATTCACCCCTCCACTTT.

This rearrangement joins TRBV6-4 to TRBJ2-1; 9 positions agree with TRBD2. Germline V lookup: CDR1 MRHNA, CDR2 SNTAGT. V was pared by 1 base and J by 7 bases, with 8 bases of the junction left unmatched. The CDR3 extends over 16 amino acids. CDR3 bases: TGTGCCAGCAGTGACTGGAGCGGGGGGATTGTTAATGAGCAGTTCTTC. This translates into CASSDWSGGIVNEQFF.